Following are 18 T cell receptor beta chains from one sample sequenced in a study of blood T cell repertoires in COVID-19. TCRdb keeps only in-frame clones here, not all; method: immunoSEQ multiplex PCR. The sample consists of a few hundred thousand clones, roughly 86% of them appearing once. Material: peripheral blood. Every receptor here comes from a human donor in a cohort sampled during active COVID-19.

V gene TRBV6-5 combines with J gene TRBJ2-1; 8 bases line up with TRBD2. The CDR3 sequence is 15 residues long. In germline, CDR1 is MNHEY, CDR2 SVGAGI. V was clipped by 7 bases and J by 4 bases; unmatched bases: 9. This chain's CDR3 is CASNPGGRLYNEQFF. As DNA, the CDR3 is TGTGCCAGCAACCCGGGCGGGAGGTTGTACAATGAGCAGTTCTTC.

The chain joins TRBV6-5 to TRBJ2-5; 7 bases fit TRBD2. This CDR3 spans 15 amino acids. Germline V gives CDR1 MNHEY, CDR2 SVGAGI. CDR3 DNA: TGTGCTTCCAGCGGAGTCCCGGGGAGGGGAGAGACCCAGTACTTC. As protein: CASSGVPGRGETQYF.

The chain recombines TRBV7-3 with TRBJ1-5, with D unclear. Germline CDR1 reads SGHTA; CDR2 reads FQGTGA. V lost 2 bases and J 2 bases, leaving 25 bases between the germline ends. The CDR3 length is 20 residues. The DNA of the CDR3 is TGTGCCAGCAGCTTATATAGGCCGCCCAGGACTTCTCCGGGCAATCAGCCCCAGCATTTT. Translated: CASSLYRPPRTSPGNQPQHF.

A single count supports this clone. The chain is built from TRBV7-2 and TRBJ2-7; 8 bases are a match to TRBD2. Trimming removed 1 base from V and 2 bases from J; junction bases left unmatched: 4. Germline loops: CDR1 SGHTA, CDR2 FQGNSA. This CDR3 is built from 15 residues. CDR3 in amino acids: CASSLELAGPYEQYF. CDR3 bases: TGTGCCAGCAGCTTAGAGCTAGCGGGCCCCTACGAGCAGTACTTC.

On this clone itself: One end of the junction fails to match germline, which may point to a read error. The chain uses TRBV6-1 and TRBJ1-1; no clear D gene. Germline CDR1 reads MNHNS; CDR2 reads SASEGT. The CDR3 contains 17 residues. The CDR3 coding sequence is TGTGCCAGCAGCGAAGGAGGGAGCGAAGTTATGAACACTGAAGCTTTCTTT. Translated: CASSEGGSEVMNTEAFF.

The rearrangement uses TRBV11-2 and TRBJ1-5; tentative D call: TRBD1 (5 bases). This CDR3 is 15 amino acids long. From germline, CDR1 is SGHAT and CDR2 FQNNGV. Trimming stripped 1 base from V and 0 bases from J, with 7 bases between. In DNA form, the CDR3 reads TGTGCCAGCAGCTTAGGGACACTTAGCAATCAGCCCCAGCATTTT. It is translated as CASSLGTLSNQPQHF.

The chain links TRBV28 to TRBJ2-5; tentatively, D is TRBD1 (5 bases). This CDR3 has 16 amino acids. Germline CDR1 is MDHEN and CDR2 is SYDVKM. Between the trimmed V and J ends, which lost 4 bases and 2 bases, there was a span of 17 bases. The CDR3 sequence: CASSSHETDGQETQYF. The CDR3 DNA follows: TGTGCCAGCAGTTCCCACGAGACAGACGGACAAGAGACCCAGTACTTC.

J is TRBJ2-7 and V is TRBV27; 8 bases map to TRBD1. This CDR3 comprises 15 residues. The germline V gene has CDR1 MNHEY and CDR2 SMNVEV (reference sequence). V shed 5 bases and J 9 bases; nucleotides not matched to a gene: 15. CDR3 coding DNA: TGTGCCAGCAGTCTCACTCCCGTCGACACAGGGGGGCAGTACTTC. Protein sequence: CASSLTPVDTGGQYF.

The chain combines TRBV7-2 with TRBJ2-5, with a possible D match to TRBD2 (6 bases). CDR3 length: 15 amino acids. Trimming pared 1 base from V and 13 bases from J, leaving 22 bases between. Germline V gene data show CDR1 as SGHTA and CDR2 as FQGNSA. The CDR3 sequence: CASSLGRGLGTSRYF. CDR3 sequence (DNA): TGTGCCAGCAGCTTAGGAAGGGGACTTGGGACCTCCAGGTACTTC. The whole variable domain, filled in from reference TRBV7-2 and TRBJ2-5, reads GAGVSQSPSNKVTEKGKDVELRCDPISGHTALYWYRQSLGQGLEFLIYFQGNSAPDKSGLPSDRFSAERTGGSVSTLTIQRTQQEDSAVYLCASSLGRGLGTSRYFGPGTRLLVL.

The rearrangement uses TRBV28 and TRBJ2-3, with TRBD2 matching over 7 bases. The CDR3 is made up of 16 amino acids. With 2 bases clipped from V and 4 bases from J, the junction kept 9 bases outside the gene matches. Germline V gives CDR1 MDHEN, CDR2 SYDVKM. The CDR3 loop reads CASSLPAGEVPDTQYF. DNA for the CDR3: TGTGCCAGCAGTTTACCGGCGGGAGAAGTGCCAGATACGCAGTATTTT. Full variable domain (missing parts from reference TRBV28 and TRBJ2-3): DVKVTQSSRYLVKRTGEKVFLECVQDMDHENMFWYRQDPGLGLRLIYFSYDVKMKEKGDIPEGYSVSREKKERFSLILESASTNQTSMYLCASSLPAGEVPDTQYFGPGTRLTVL.

The CDR3 DNA follows: TGCGCCAGCAGCACCGGACCCCCAGGGGCCTACGAGCAGTACTTC. Amino acids: CASSTGPPGAYEQYF. The chain combines TRBV5-1 with TRBJ2-7, with D tentatively TRBD1 (6 bases). This CDR3 has 15 residues. Germline CDR1 and CDR2: SGHRS and YFSETQ. Trimming stripped 4 bases from V and 2 bases from J, with 16 bases between.

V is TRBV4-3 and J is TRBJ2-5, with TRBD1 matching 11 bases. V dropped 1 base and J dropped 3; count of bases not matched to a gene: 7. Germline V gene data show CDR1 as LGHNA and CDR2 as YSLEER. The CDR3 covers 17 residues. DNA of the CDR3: TGCGCCAGCAGCCAAGTTCTCCCGGGACAGGGGGAAGAGACCCAGTACTTC. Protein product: CASSQVLPGQGEETQYF.

The CDR3 sequence is CASSNQGDYQPQHF. The CDR3 DNA is TGCGCCAGCAGCAACCAGGGGGACTATCAGCCCCAGCATTTT. The chain links TRBV10-2 to TRBJ1-5; 7 nucleotides line up with TRBD1. This CDR3 contains 14 residues. Germline loops: CDR1 WSHSY, CDR2 SAAADI. With V trimmed by 6 bases and J by 5 bases, 7 bases remained unmatched.

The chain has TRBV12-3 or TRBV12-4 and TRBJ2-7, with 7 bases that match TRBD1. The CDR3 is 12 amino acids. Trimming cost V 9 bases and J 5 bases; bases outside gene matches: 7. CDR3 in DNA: TGTGCCAGTGGACAGGCCGCTCACGAGCAGTACTTC. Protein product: CASGQAAHEQYF.

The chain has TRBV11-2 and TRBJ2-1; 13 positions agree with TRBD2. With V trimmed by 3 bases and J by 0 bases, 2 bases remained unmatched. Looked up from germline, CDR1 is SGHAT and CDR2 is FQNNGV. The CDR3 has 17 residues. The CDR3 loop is CASSFTSGGVSYNEQFF. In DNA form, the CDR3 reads TGTGCCAGCAGCTTCACTAGCGGGGGGGTCTCCTACAATGAGCAGTTCTTC. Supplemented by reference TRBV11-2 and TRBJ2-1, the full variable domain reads EAGVAQSPRYKIIEKRQSVAFWCNPISGHATLYWYQQILGQGPKLLIQFQNNGVVDDSQLPKDRFSAERLKGVDSTLKIQPAKLEDSAVYLCASSFTSGGVSYNEQFFGPGTRLTVL.

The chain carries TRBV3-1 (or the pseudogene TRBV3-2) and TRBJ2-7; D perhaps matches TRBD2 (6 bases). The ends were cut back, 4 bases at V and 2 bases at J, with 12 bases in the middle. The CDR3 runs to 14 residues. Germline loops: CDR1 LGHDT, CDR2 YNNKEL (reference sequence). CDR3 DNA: TGTGCCAGCAGCCCGGGGACTCAGACCTACGAGCAGTACTTC. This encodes CASSPGTQTYEQYF.

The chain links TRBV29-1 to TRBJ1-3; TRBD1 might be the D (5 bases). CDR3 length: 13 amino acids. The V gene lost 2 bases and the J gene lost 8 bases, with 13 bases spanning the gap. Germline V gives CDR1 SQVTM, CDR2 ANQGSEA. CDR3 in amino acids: CSVERQGTDTIYF. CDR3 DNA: TGCAGCGTTGAAAGGCAGGGAACGGACACCATATATTTT.

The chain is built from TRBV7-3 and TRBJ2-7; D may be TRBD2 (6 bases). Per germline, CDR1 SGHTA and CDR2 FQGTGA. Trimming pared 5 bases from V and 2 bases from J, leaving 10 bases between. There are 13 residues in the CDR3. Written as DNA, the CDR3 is TGTGCCAGCAGCCCGGGACTCACCTACGAGCAGTACTTC. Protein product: CASSPGLTYEQYF.